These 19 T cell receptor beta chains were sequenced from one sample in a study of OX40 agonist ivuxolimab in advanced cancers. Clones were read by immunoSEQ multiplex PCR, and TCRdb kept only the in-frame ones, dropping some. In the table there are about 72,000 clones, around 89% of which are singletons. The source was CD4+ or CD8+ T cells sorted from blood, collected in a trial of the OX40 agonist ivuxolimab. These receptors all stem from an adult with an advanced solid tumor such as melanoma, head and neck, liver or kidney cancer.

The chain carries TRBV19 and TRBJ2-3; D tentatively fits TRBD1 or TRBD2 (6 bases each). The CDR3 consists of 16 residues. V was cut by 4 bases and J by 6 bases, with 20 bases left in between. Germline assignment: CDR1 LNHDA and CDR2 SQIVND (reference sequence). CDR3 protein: CASSNPRQAGKDTQYF. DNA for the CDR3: TGTGCCAGTAGTAACCCACGACAGGCGGGGAAGGATACGCAGTATTTT.

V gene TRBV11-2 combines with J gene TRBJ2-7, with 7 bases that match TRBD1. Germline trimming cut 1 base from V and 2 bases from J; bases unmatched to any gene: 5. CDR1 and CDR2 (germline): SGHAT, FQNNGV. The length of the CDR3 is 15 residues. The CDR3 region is CASSLVGTDPYEQYF. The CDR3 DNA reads TGTGCCAGCAGCTTAGTAGGGACAGACCCCTACGAGCAGTACTTC.

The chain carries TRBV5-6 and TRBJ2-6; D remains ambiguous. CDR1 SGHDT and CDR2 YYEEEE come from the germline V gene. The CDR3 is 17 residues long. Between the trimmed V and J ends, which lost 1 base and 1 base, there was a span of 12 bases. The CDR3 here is CASSLFAGPSGANVLTF. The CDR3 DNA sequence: TGTGCCAGCAGCTTGTTCGCAGGCCCATCTGGGGCCAACGTCCTGACTTTC.

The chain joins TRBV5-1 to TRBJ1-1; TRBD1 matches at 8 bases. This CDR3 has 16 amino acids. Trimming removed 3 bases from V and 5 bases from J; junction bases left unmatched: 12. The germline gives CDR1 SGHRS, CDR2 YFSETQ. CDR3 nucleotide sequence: TGCGCCAGCAGCTCAACTAGACAGGGGTATCATACTGAAGCTTTCTTT. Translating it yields CASSSTRQGYHTEAFF.

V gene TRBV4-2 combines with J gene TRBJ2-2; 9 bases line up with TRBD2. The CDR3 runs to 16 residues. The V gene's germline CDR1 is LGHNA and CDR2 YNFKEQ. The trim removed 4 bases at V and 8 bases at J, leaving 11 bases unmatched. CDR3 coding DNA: TGTGCCAGCAGCCCCCGGGCGGGAGGGCGGTTTGGGGAGCTGTTTTTT. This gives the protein CASSPRAGGRFGELFF.

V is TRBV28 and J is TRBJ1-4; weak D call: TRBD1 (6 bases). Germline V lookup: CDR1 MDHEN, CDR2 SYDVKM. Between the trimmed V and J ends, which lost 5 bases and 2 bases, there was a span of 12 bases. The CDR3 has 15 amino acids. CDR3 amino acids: CASSEGGWTNEKLFF. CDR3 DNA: TGTGCCAGCAGTGAGGGGGGGTGGACTAATGAAAAACTGTTTTTT.

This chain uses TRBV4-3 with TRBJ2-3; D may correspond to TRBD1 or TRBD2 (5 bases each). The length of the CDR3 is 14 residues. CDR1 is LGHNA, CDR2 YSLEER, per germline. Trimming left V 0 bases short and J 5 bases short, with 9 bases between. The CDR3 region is CASSQDGGGDTQYF. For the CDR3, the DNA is TGCGCCAGCAGCCAAGACGGTGGGGGAGATACGCAGTATTTT.

CDR3 sequence: CASKGQGAQGYTF. CDR3 bases: TGTGCCAGTAAAGGGCAGGGGGCGCAAGGCTACACCTTC. The chain joins TRBV19 to TRBJ1-2; 8 nucleotides match TRBD1. Trimming removed 7 bases from V and 8 bases from J; junction bases left unmatched: 9. Per germline, CDR1 LNHDA and CDR2 SQIVND (reference sequence). The CDR3 totals 13 residues.

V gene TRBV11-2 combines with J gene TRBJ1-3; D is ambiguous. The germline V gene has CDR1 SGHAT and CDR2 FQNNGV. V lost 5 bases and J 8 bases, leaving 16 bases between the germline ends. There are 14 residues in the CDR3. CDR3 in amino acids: CASSPQSGRDTIYF. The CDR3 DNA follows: TGTGCCAGCAGCCCCCAAAGCGGGCGAGACACCATATATTTT. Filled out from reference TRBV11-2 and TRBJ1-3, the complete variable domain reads EAGVAQSPRYKIIEKRQSVAFWCNPISGHATLYWYQQILGQGPKLLIQFQNNGVVDDSQLPKDRFSAERLKGVDSTLKIQPAKLEDSAVYLCASSPQSGRDTIYFGEGSWLTVV.

In nucleotides, the CDR3 is TGTGCCAGCAGCCAAGAAGGCGGGGGCGTCGGCGAAAAACTGTTTTTT. As protein: CASSQEGGGVGEKLFF. The chain has TRBV4-2 and TRBJ1-4; tentative D call: TRBD1 (6 bases). Between the trimmed V and J ends, which lost 0 bases and 8 bases, there was a span of 16 bases. This CDR3 is 16 amino acids long. CDR1 and CDR2 (germline): LGHNA, YNFKEQ.

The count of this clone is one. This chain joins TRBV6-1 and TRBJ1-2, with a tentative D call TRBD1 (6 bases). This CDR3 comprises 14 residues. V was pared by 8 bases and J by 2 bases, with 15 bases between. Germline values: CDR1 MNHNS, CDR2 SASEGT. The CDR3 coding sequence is TGTGCCAGCGTCCTGGACAGACGAAACTATGGCTACACCTTC. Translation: CASVLDRRNYGYTF.

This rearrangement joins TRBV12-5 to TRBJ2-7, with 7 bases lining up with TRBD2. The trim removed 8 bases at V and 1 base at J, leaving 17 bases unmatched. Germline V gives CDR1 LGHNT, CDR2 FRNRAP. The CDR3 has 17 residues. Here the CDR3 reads CASRASGLQTPSYEQYF. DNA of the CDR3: TGTGCTAGTAGGGCTAGCGGCTTACAGACGCCTTCCTACGAGCAGTACTTC. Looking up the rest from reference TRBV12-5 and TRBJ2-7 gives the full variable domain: DARVTQTPRHKVTEMGQEVTMRCQPILGHNTVFWYRQTMMQGLELLAYFRNRAPLDDSGMPKDRFSAEMPDATLATLKIQPSEPRDSAVYFCASRASGLQTPSYEQYFGPGTRLTVT.

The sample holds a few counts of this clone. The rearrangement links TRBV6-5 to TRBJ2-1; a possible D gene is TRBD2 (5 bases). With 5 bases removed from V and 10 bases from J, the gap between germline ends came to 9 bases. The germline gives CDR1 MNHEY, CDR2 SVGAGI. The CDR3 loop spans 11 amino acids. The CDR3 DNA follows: TGTGCCAGCAGTGATCTAGCCGAGCAGTTCTTC. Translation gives CASSDLAEQFF.

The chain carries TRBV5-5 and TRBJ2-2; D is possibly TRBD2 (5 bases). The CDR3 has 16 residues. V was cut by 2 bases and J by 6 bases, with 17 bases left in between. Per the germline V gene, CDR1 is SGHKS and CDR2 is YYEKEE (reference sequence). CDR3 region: CASSLGLGVAPGELFF. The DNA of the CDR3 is TGTGCCAGCAGCTTAGGGCTCGGGGTGGCACCCGGGGAGCTGTTTTTT.

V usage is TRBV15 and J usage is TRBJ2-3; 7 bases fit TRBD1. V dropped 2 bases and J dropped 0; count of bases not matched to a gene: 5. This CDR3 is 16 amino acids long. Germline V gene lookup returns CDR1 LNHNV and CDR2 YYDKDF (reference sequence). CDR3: CATSRNDRASTDTQYF. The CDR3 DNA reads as TGTGCCACCAGCAGAAACGACAGGGCTAGCACAGATACGCAGTATTTT. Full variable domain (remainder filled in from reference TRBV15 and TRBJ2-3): DAMVIQNPRYQVTQFGKPVTLSCSQTLNHNVMYWYQQKSSQAPKLLFHYYDKDFNNEADTPDNFQSRRPNTSFCFLDIRSPGLGDTAMYLCATSRNDRASTDTQYFGPGTRLTVL.

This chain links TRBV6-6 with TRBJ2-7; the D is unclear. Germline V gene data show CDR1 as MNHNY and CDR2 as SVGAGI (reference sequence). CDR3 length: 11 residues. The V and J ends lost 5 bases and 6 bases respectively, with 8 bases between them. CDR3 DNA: TGTGCCAGCAGTCCAAGCTCCGAGCAGTACTTC. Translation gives CASSPSSEQYF.

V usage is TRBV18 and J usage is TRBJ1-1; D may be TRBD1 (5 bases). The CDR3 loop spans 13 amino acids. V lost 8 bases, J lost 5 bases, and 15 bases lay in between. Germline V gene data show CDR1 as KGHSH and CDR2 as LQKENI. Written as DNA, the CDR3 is TGTGCCAGCAATAAGGGAGGGGCGACTGAAGCTTTCTTT. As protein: CASNKGGATEAFF.

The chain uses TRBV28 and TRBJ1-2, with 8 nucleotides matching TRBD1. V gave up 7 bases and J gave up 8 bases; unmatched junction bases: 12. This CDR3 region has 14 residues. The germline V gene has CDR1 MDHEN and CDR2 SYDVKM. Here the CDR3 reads CASTMDRDHMGYTF. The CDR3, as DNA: TGTGCCAGCACCATGGACAGGGACCATATGGGCTACACCTTC.

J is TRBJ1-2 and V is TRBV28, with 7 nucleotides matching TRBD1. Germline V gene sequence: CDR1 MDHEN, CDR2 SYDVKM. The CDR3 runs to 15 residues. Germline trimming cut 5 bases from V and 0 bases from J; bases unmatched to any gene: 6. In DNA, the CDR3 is TGTGCCAGCAGTCTGGGGACAGCTTCTAACTATGGCTACACCTTC. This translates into CASSLGTASNYGYTF.